This is a list of T cell receptor beta chains from one sample in a study of blood T cell repertoires in COVID-19. Measured with immunoSEQ multiplex PCR; TCRdb has only the in-frame clones, and not every one. The table lists 280,000 or so clones, 70% to 90% of them singletons. Material for sequencing was PBMCs or T cells enriched from blood (not recorded which). Source of these receptors: a man aged 30 to 39 who had recovered from COVID-19. CDR3s include the opening cysteine and the closing phenylalanine or tryptophan. A D gene is named only where the DNA matches it firmly. Size is omitted from some rows. Given values are once, few, many or a class for expanded clones.

>.|TRBV6-5|TRBD1|TRBJ1-1
CASSYSNQGAEAFF
TGTGCCAGCAGTTACTCGAATCAGGGGGCTGAAGCTTTCTTT
>few|TRBV6-2/TRBV6-3|TRBD1|TRBJ1-1
CASSYHPSSTGERTEAFF
TGTGCCAGCAGTTACCATCCCTCCTCGACAGGGGAGCGGACTGAAGCTTTCTTT
>few|TRBV9|.|TRBJ1-2
CASSVESRIGGGYTF
TGTGCCAGCAGCGTCGAGTCTAGGATCGGGGGAGGCTACACCTTC
>.|TRBV5-3|TRBD1|TRBJ1-5
CARSPRDRDSRGNQPQHF
TGTGCCAGAAGCCCCAGGGACAGGGACTCAAGGGGCAATCAGCCCCAGCATTTT
>.|TRBV6-5|.|TRBJ1-1
CASSYLLGGAEAFF
TGTGCCAGCAGTTACTTGCTGGGAGGGGCTGAAGCTTTCTTT
>.|TRBV2|.|TRBJ2-7
CASSEALGTYEQYF
TGTGCCAGCAGTGAAGCGCTCGGGACCTACGAGCAGTACTTC
>.|TRBV7-3|.|TRBJ1-6
CASSPDSGSPLHF
TGTGCCAGCAGCCCAGACAGTGGGTCACCCCTCCACTTT
>.|TRBV19|.|TRBJ1-1
CASSIMSRGGTEAFF
TGTGCCAGTAGTATAATGTCTCGGGGGGGCACTGAAGCTTTCTTT
>.|TRBV7-3|.|TRBJ2-1
CASRQSSSYNEQFF
TGTGCCAGCAGGCAGTCTAGCTCCTACAATGAGCAGTTCTTC
>.|TRBV30|TRBD1|TRBJ1-1
CAWNGQGLGTEAFF
TGTGCCTGGAATGGACAGGGGTTGGGCACTGAAGCTTTCTTT
>.|TRBV28|.|TRBJ2-5
CASSLSPFKETQYF
TGTGCCAGCAGTTTAAGCCCTTTTAAAGAGACCCAGTACTTC
>.|TRBV19|.|TRBJ1-5
CASNTLTINQPQHF
TGTGCCAGTAACACGTTGACAATCAATCAGCCCCAGCATTTT
>.|TRBV9|.|TRBJ2-7
CASSAAGWGEQYF
TGTGCCAGCAGCGCCGCAGGGTGGGGCGAGCAGTACTTC
>.|TRBV19|.|TRBJ2-3
CASQEAATVSDTQYF
TGTGCCAGTCAGGAGGCTGCGACGGTATCGGATACGCAGTATTTT
>.|TRBV2|TRBD2|TRBJ2-3
CASQRGNTDTQYF
TGTGCCAGCCAGCGGGGAAACACAGATACGCAGTATTTT
>once|TRBV6-4|TRBD2|TRBJ2-1
CASSDPGGLAGGLYNEQFF
TGTGCCAGCAGTGACCCTGGTGGGCTAGCGGGGGGCCTCTACAATGAGCAGTTCTTC
>.|TRBV10-3|TRBD1|TRBJ2-7
CAISEGIASDRGDEQYF
TGTGCCATCAGTGAGGGAATAGCGAGTGACAGGGGGGACGAGCAGTACTTC
>.|TRBV4-1|TRBD2|TRBJ2-1
CASSQDVAAGPYNEQFF
TGCGCCAGCAGCCAAGATGTAGCAGCGGGGCCCTACAATGAGCAGTTCTTC
>once|TRBV5-1|.|TRBJ2-3
CASSLGGSAGPFTDTQYF
TGCGCCAGCAGCTTGGGGGGCAGCGCGGGACCCTTCACAGATACGCAGTATTTT
>.|TRBV10-3|TRBD2|TRBJ2-7
CAISESDLAGGQSYF
TGTGCCATCAGTGAGTCGGATCTAGCGGGGGGGCAGTCGTACTTC
>.|TRBV9|TRBD1|TRBJ1-2
CASSVRGQGYGYTF
TGTGCCAGCAGCGTCAGGGGACAGGGCTATGGCTACACCTTC
>.|TRBV6-5|.|TRBJ2-3
CASSQRDSSTDTQYF
TGTGCCAGCAGTCAACGGGATTCTAGCACAGATACGCAGTATTTT
>.|TRBV4-3|.|TRBJ2-7
CASSPDLGLASYEQYF
TGCGCCAGCAGCCCAGACCTAGGACTGGCCTCCTACGAGCAGTACTTC
>.|TRBV19|.|TRBJ2-2
CASSQDGQYTGELFF
TGTGCCAGTAGCCAGGACGGACAGTACACCGGGGAGCTGTTTTTT
>.|TRBV4-1|TRBD2|TRBJ2-2
CASRGLAGYTGELFF
TGCGCCAGTCGTGGACTAGCGGGGTACACCGGGGAGCTGTTTTTT
>.|TRBV6-6|.|TRBJ1-2
CASSEMSYGYTF
TGTGCCAGCAGCGAGATGAGCTATGGCTACACCTTC
>once|TRBV5-6|.|TRBJ1-2
CASRPLGEGPGYTF
TGTGCCAGCAGGCCCCTCGGGGAGGGCCCTGGCTACACCTTC
>.|TRBV7-7|TRBD1|TRBJ2-7
CASSLRIVWDRGKRSYEQYF
TGTGCTAGCAGTCTACGGATCGTTTGGGACAGGGGAAAAAGGTCCTACGAGCAGTACTTC
>.|TRBV5-1|.|TRBJ2-5
CASSSQGQETQYF
TGCGCCAGCAGCTCCCAGGGGCAAGAGACCCAGTACTTC
>.|TRBV7-9|TRBD1|TRBJ2-2
CASSVDRAAGELFF
TGTGCCAGCAGCGTAGACAGGGCAGCCGGGGAGCTGTTTTTT
>.|TRBV12-3/TRBV12-4|.|TRBJ1-1
CASTRTSTEAFF
TGTGCCAGCACTCGGACTAGCACTGAAGCTTTCTTT
>.|TRBV4-2|TRBD1|TRBJ1-2
CASSQDFGTGDSFTF
TGTGCCAGCAGCCAAGATTTTGGGACAGGGGACTCCTTCACCTTC
>.|TRBV30|TRBD1|TRBJ1-1
CAWRPDDRAEAFF
TGTGCCTGGAGGCCCGATGACAGGGCCGAAGCTTTCTTT
>.|TRBV9|.|TRBJ1-6
CASSVGRVGTSNSPLHF
TGTGCCAGCAGCGTAGGAAGAGTGGGGACTAGTAATTCACCCCTCCACTTT
>.|TRBV6-5|TRBD1|TRBJ1-6
CASRGGQGISPLHF
TGTGCCAGCAGGGGGGGACAGGGCATTTCACCCCTCCACTTT
>.|TRBV4-3|.|TRBJ1-2
CASSQDRWGVNYGYTF
TGCGCCAGCAGCCAAGATCGTTGGGGGGTGAACTATGGCTACACCTTC
>.|TRBV10-2|.|TRBJ1-1
CASRGKETAGHTEAFF
TGCGCCAGCAGGGGGAAGGAGACGGCGGGGCACACTGAAGCTTTCTTT
>.|TRBV9|.|TRBJ2-7
CASSVGLYYEQYF
TGTGCCAGCAGCGTAGGTCTGTATTACGAGCAGTACTTC
>once|TRBV11-1|.|TRBJ1-2
CASSLTDGYGYTF
TGTGCCAGCAGCCTGACAGATGGGTATGGCTACACCTTC
>.|TRBV19|TRBD1|TRBJ2-5
CASSGQGAAQETQYF
TGTGCCAGTAGTGGCCAGGGGGCCGCCCAAGAGACCCAGTACTTC
>.|TRBV7-9|.|TRBJ1-3
CASSRALSNTIYF
TGTGCCAGCAGCAGGGCCCTAAGCAACACCATATATTTT
>.|TRBV19|TRBD1|TRBJ2-1
CASSYRGSYNEQFF
TGTGCCAGTAGTTACAGGGGGTCCTACAATGAGCAGTTCTTC
>.|TRBV23-1|.|TRBJ1-3
CASINPRQLCSGNTIYF
TGCGCCAGCATCAACCCGAGACAGCTCTGTTCTGGAAACACCATATATTTT
>.|TRBV7-8|TRBD1|TRBJ1-1
CASSWGQPNTEAFF
TGTGCCAGCAGCTGGGGACAGCCGAACACTGAAGCTTTCTTT
>.|TRBV29-1|TRBD1|TRBJ1-2
CSVWTGDGYTF
TGCAGCGTTTGGACAGGGGATGGCTACACCTTC
>.|TRBV5-1|.|TRBJ2-2
CASTTTANTGELFF
TGCGCCAGCACAACAACCGCGAACACCGGGGAGCTGTTTTTT
>.|TRBV9|TRBD1|TRBJ2-7
CASSEFDRGPYEQYF
TGTGCCAGCAGCGAATTCGACAGGGGACCCTACGAGCAGTACTTC
>.|TRBV6-5|.|TRBJ1-2
CASSYILSGQTYGYTF
TGTGCCAGCAGTTACATCTTGTCAGGACAGACCTATGGCTACACCTTC
>once|TRBV2|TRBD1|TRBJ1-3
CASSPSPQGARSGNTIYF
TGTGCCAGCAGCCCCTCTCCCCAGGGGGCAAGATCTGGAAACACCATATATTTT